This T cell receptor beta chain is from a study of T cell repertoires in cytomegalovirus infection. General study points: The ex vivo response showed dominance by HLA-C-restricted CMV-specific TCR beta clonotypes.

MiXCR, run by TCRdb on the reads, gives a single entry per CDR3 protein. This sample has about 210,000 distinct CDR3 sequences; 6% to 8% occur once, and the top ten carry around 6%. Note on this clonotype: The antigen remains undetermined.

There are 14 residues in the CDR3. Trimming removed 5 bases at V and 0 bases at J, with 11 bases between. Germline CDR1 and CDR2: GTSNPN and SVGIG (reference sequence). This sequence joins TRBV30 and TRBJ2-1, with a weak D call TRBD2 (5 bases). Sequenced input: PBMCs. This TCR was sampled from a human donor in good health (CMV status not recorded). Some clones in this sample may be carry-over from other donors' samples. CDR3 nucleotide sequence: TGTGCCTGGGCCCTCGGGGTCTCCTACAATGAGCAGTTCTTC. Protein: CAWALGVSYNEQFF.